Presented here are 9 T cell receptor beta chains from one specimen sequenced in a study of shared clonotypes between healthy human individuals. Produced via immunoSEQ multiplex PCR; TCRdb's table is partial and in-frame only. This sample carries some 500,000 clones, roughly 85% of them seen once, and the ten largest clones take roughly 12%. The sequenced sample was PBMCs. Receptor source: a middle-aged woman in good health. Some clones in this sample may be carry-over from other donors' samples.

The chain carries TRBV5-4 and TRBJ2-1; 8 bases line up with TRBD2. CDR3 length: 17 amino acids. Losses at the gene ends were 0 bases for V and 3 bases for J; bases not matched to a gene: 8. The germline V gene has CDR1 SGHNT and CDR2 YYREEE (reference sequence). The CDR3: CASSLGGIAGLYNEQFF. The CDR3 DNA sequence: TGTGCCAGCAGCTTGGGGGGCATAGCGGGACTCTACAATGAGCAGTTCTTC.

This clone came up many times. V is TRBV7-6 and J is TRBJ2-1; D gene uncertain. CDR3 size: 15 residues. The V end lost 5 bases, the J end lost 3 bases, and 14 bases lay between the germline ends. Germline values: CDR1 SGHVS, CDR2 FNYEAQ. The CDR3 DNA follows: TGTGCCAGCAGCCCTGGGAATCAAAACTACAATGAGCAGTTCTTC. Translated, it gives CASSPGNQNYNEQFF.

The sample holds a few counts of this clone. The J gene is TRBJ2-1, the V gene TRBV7-9; D is possibly TRBD1 or TRBD2 (6 bases each). Germline V gene data show CDR1 as SEHNR and CDR2 as FQNEAQ (reference sequence). This CDR3 spans 15 amino acids. Between the trimmed V and J ends, which lost 5 bases and 3 bases, there was a span of 14 bases. CDR3 DNA: TGTGCCAGCAGCCCGGGGGCTGAGCGCTACAATGAGCAGTTCTTC. Amino acid sequence: CASSPGAERYNEQFF.

To note about this clone: One end of the junction is discordant with germline, which a read error may explain. The chain carries TRBV7-7 and TRBJ2-1; D not certain. The CDR3 contains 12 residues. Looked up from germline, CDR1 is SSHAT and CDR2 is FNYEAQ (reference sequence). In DNA, the CDR3 is TGTGCTAGCAGCTCACTATCCGATGAGCAGTTCTTC. Translation: CASSSLSDEQFF.

J is TRBJ1-1 and V is TRBV5-5; D ambiguous. The V end was cut by 1 base, the J end by 0 bases, with 16 bases between. Looked up from germline, CDR1 is SGHKS and CDR2 is YYEKEE (reference sequence). The CDR3 consists of 17 residues. The CDR3 nucleotides are TGTGCCAGCAGCTTGTATTTATCCCCTGCCTTGAACACTGAAGCTTTCTTT. Translation gives CASSLYLSPALNTEAFF.

A few counts support this clone. The chain carries TRBV2 and TRBJ2-5; tentative D call: TRBD2 (5 bases). Germline V gene lookup returns CDR1 SNHLY and CDR2 FYNNEI. Trimming stripped 1 base from V and 5 bases from J, with 5 bases between. The CDR3 has 12 amino acids. Written as DNA, the CDR3 is TGTGCCAGCAGTGAAGGAGGGGAGACCCAGTACTTC. Protein product: CASSEGGETQYF.

The chain has TRBV29-1 and TRBJ2-3; 8 positions agree with TRBD2. This CDR3 comprises 15 residues. Germline loops: CDR1 SQVTM, CDR2 ANQGSEA. J gave up 0 bases and V 4 bases, and 6 bases lay outside the gene matches. The CDR3 region has the DNA TGCAGCGTTGGGGGTAGCGGGGCTAGCACAGATACGCAGTATTTT. As protein: CSVGGSGASTDTQYF.

V usage is TRBV19 and J usage is TRBJ2-2; TRBD1 agrees at 12 bases. CDR3 size: 17 residues. CDR1 LNHDA and CDR2 SQIVND come from the germline V gene (reference sequence). V was clipped by 7 bases and J by 3 bases; unmatched bases: 9. The CDR3 nucleotides read TGTGCCAGTACTGGAGGGACAGGGGGCGCGGACACCGGGGAGCTGTTTTTT. Its translation: CASTGGTGGADTGELFF.

In regard to this clone: Its ends do not fully match the called genes, so a read error is possible. CDR3 nucleotide sequence: TGTGCTAGCAGCTTGAACAGGGCGGACGAGCAGTACTTC. Residues: CASSLNRADEQYF. This sequence joins TRBV7-7 and TRBJ2-7, with D perhaps matching TRBD1 (6 bases). The CDR3 consists of 13 residues. Germline values: CDR1 SSHAT, CDR2 FNYEAQ (reference sequence).